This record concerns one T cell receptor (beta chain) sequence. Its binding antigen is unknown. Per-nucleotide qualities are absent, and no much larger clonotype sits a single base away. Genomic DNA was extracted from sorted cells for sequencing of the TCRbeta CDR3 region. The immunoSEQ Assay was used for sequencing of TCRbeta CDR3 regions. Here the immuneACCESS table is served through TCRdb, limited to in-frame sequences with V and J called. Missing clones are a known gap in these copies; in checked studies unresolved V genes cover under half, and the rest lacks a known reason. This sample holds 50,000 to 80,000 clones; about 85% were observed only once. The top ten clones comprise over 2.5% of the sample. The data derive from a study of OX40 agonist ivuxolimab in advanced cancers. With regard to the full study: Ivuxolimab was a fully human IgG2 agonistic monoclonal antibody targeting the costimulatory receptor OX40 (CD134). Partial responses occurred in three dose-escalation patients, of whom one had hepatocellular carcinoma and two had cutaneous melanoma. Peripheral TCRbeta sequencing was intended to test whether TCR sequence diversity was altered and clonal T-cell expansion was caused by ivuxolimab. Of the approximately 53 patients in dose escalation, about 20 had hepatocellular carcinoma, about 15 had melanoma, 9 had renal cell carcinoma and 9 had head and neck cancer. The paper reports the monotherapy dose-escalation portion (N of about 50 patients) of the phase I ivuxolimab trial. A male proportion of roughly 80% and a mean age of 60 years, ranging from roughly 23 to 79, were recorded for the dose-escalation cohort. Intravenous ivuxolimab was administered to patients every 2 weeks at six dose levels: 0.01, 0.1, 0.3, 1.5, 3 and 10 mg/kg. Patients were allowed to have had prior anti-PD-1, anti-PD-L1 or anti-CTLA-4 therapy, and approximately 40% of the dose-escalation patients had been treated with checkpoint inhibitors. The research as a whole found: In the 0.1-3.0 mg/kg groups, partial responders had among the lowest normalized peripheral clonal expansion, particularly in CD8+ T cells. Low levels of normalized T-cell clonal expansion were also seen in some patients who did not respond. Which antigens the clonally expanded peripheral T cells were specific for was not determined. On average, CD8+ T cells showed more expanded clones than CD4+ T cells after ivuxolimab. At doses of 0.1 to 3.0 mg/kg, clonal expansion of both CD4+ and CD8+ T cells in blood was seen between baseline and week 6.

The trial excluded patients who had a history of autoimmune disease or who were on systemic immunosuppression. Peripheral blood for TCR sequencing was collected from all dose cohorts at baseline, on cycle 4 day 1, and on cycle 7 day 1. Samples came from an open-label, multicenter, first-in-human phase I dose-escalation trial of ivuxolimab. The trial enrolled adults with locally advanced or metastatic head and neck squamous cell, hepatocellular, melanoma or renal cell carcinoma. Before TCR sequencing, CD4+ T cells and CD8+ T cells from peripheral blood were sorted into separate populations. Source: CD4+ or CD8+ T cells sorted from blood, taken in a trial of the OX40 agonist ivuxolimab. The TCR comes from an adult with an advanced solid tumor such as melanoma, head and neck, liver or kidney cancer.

The nucleotide sequence is given as TGTGCCAGCAGTGAAAGATCCGGGTGGGGCTACACCTTC. This gives the protein CASSERSGWGYTF. The V and J segments used are TRBV2 and TRBJ1-2, with the D segment identity uncertain. Via the germline V gene, CDR1 is SNHLY and CDR2 FYNNEI. The junction carries 12 bases between V and J, which are trimmed by 2 bases and 8 bases respectively. The CDR3, from cysteine to phenylalanine, totals 13 residues. The sequence is cut down to CDR3 DNA, 39 bases in frame from base 1.